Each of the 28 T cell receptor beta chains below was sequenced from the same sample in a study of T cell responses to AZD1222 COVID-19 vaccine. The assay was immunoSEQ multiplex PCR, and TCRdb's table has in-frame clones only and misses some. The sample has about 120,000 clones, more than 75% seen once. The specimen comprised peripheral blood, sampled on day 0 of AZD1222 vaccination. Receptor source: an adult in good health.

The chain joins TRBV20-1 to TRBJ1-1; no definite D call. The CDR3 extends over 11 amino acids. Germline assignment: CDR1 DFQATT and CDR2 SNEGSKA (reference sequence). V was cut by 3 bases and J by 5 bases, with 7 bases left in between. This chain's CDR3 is CSASRGTEAFF. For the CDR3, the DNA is TGCAGTGCTAGTCGTGGGACTGAAGCTTTCTTT.

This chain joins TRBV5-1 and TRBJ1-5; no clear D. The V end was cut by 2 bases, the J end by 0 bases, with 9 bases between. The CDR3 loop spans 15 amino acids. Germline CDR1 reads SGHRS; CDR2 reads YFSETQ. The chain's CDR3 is CASSLYGDSNQPQHF. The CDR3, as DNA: TGCGCCAGCAGCTTATACGGGGATAGCAATCAGCCCCAGCATTTT.

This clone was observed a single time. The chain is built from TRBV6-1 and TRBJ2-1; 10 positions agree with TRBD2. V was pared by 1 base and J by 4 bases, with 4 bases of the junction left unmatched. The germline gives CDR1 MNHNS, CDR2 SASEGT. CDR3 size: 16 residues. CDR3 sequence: CASSEEEAGGYNEQFF. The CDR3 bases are TGTGCCAGCAGTGAAGAAGAAGCGGGGGGGTACAATGAGCAGTTCTTC.

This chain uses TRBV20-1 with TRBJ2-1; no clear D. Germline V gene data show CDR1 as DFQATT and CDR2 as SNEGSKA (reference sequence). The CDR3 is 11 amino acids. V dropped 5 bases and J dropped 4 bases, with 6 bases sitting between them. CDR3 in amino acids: CSALRYNEQFF. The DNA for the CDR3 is TGCAGTGCTCTGAGGTACAATGAGCAGTTCTTC.

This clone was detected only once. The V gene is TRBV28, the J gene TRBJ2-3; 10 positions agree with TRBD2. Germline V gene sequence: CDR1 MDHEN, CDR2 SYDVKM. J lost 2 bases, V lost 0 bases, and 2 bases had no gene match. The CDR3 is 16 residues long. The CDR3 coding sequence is TGTGCCAGCAGTTTATGGCTAGCGGGGGACACAGATACGCAGTATTTT. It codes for CASSLWLAGDTDTQYF.

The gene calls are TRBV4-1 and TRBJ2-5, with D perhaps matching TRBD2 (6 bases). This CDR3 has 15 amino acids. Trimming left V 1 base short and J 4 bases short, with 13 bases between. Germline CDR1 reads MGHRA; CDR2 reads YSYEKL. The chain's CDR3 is CASSQVEEGPETQYF. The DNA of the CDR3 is TGCGCCAGCAGCCAAGTCGAGGAGGGACCAGAGACCCAGTACTTC.

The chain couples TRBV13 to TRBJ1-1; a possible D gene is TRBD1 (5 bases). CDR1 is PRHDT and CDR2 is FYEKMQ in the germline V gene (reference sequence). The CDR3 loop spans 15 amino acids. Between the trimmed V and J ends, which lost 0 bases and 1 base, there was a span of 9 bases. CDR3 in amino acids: CASSLGDTKNTEAFF. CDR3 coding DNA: TGTGCCAGCAGCTTAGGGGACACAAAGAACACTGAAGCTTTCTTT.

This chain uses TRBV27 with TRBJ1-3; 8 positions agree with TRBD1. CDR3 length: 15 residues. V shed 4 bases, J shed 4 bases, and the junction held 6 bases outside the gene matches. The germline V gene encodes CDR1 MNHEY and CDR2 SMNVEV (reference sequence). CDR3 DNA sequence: TGTGCCAGCAGTTCTCTACAGGGGGGAGGAAACACCATATATTTT. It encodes CASSSLQGGGNTIYF.

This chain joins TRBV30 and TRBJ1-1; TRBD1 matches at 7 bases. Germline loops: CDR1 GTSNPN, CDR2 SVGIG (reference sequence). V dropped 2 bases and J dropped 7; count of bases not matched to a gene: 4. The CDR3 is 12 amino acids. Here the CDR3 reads CAWSKTGLEAFF. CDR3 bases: TGTGCCTGGAGTAAGACAGGGCTTGAAGCTTTCTTT.

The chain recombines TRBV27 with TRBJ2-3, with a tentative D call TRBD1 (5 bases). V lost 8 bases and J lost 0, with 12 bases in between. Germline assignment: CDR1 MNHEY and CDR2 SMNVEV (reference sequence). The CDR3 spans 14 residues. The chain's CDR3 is CASGRGPSTDTQYF. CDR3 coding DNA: TGTGCCAGCGGTAGGGGCCCTAGCACAGATACGCAGTATTTT.

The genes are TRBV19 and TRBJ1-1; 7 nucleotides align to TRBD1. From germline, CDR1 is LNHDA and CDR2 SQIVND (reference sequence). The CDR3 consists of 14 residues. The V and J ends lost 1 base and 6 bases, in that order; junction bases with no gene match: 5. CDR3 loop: CASSIAGGVSEAFF. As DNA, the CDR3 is TGTGCCAGTAGTATAGCAGGGGGTGTCTCTGAAGCTTTCTTT.

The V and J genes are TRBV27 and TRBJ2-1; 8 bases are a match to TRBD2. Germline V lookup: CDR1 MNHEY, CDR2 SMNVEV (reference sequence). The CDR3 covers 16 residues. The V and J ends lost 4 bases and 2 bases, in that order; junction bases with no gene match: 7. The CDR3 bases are TGTGCCAGCAGTTCGATAGCGGGAAGGCCCTACAATGAGCAGTTCTTC. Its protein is CASSSIAGRPYNEQFF.

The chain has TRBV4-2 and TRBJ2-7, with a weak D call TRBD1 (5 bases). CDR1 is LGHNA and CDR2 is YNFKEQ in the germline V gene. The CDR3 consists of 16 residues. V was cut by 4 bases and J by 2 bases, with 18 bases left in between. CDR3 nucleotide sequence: TGTGCCAGCAGCCCGACCAGGGTAAGGGTAACCTACGAGCAGTACTTC. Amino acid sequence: CASSPTRVRVTYEQYF.

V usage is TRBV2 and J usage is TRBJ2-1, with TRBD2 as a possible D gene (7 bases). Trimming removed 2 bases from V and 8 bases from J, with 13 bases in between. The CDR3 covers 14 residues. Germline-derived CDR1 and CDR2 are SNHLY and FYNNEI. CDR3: CASSERQGRDEQFF. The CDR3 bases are TGTGCCAGCAGTGAAAGGCAGGGGAGGGATGAGCAGTTCTTC.

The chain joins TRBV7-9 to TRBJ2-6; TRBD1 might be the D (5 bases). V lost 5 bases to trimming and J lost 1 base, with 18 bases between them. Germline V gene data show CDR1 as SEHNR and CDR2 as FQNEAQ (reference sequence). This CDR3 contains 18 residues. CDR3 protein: CASSTGRTILSGANVLTF. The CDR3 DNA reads TGTGCCAGCAGCACAGGACGGACGATCCTTTCTGGGGCCAACGTCCTGACTTTC.

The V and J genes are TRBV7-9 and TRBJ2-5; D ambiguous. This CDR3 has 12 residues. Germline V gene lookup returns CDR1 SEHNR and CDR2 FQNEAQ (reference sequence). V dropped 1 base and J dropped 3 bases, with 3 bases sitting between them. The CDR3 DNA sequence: TGTGCCAGCAGCTTAGGGAAAGAGACCCAGTACTTC. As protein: CASSLGKETQYF.

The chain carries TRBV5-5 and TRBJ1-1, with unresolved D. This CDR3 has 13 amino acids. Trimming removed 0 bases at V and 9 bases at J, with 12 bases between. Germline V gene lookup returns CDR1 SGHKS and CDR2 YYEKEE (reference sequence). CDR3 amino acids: CASSLDSWTQAFF. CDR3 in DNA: TGTGCCAGCAGCTTGGATTCGTGGACTCAAGCTTTCTTT.

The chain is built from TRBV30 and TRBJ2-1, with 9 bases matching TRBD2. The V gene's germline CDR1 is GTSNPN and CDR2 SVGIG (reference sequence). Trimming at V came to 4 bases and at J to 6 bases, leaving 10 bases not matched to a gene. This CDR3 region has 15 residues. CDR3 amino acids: CAWKRTLLAGNEQFF. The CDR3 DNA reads TGTGCCTGGAAAAGAACGCTACTAGCGGGCAATGAGCAGTTCTTC.

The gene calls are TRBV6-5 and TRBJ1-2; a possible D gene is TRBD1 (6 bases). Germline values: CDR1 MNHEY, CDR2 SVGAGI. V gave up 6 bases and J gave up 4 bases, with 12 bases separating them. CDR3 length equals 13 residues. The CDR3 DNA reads TGTGCCAGCAGAGTCCCGGACAGCTATGGCTACACCTTC. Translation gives CASRVPDSYGYTF.

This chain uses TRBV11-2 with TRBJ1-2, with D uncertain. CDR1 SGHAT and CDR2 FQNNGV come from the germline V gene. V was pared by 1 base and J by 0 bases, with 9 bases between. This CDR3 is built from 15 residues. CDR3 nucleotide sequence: TGTGCCAGCAGCTTAGTATCGGGCTCTAACTATGGCTACACCTTC. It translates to CASSLVSGSNYGYTF.

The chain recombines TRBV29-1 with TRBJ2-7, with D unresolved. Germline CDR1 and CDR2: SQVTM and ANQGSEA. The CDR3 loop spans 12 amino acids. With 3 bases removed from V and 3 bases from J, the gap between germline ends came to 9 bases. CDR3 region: CSVELRDYEQYF. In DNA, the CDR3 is TGCAGCGTTGAGTTAAGGGACTACGAGCAGTACTTC.

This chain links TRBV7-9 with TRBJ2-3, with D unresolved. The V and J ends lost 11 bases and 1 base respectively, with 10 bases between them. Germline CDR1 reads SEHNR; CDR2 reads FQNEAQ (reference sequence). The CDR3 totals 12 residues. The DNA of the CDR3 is TGTGCCTCGGACGGCCGCACAGATACGCAGTATTTT. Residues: CASDGRTDTQYF.

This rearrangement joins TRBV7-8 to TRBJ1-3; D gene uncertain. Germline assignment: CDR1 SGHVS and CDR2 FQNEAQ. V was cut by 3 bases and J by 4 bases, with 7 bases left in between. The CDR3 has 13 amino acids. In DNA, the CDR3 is TGTGCCAGCAGCTTTCAAGGGGGAAACACCATATATTTT. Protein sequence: CASSFQGGNTIYF.

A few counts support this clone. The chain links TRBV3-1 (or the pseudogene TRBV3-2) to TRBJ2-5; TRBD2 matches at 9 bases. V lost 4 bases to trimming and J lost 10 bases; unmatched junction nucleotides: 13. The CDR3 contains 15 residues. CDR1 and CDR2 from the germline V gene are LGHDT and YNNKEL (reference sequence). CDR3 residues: CASSLRKTSGGNQYF. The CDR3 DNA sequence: TGTGCCAGCAGCCTTAGGAAGACTAGCGGAGGAAACCAGTACTTC.

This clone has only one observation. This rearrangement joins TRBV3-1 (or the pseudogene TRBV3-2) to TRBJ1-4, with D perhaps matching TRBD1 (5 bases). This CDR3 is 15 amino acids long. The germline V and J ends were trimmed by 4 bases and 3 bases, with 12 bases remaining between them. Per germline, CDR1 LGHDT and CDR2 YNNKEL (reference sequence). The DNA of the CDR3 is TGTGCCAGCAGCCCTTGGAGGGGACCTAATGAAAAACTGTTTTTT. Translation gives CASSPWRGPNEKLFF.

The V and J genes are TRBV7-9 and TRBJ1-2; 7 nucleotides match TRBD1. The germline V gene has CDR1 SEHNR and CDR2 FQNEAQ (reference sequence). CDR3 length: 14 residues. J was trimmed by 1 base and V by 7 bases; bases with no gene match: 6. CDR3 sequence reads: CASTWGDSNYGYTF. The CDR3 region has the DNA TGTGCCAGCACTTGGGGGGACAGTAACTATGGCTACACCTTC.

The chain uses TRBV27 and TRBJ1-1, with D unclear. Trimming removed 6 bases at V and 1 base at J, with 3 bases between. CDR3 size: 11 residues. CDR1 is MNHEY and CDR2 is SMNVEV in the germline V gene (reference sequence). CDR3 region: CASRRNTEAFF. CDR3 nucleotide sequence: TGTGCCAGCAGAAGGAACACTGAAGCTTTCTTT.

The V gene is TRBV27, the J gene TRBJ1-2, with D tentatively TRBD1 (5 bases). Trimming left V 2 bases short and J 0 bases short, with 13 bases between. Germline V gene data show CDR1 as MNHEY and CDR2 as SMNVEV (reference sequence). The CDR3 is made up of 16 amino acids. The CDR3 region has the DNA TGTGCCAGCAGTTTACAGAGGGAGACAGCTAACTATGGCTACACCTTC. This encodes CASSLQRETANYGYTF.